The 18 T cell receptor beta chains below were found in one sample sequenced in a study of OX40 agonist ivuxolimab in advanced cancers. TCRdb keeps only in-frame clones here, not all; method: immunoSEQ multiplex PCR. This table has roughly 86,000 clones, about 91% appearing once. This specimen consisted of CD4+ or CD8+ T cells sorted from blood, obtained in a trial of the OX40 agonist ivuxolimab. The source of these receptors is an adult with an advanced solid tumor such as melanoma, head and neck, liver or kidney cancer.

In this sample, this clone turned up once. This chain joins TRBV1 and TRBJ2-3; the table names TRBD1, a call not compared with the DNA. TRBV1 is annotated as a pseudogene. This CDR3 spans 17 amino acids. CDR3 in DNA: TGCACCAGCAGCCACTTCCCATTGGGCAGGGTCACAGATACGCAGTATTTT. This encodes CTSSHFPLGRVTDTQYF.

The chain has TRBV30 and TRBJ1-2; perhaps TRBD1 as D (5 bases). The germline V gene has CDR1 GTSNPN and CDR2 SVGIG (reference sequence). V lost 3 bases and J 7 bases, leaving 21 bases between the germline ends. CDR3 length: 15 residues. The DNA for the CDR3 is TGTGCCTGGAGCCGACCGGGACCCCCGGCGGGTGGCTACACCTTC. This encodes CAWSRPGPPAGGYTF.

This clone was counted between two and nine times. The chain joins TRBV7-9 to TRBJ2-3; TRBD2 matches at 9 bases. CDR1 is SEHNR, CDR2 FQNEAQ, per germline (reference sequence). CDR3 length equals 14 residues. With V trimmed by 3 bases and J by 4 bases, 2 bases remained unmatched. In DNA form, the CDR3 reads TGTGCCAGCAGCTTGACTAGCGGCTCAGATACGCAGTATTTT. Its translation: CASSLTSGSDTQYF.

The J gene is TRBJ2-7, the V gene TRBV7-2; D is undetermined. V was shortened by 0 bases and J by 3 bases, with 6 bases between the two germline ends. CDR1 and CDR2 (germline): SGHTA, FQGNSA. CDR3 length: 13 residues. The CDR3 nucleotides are TGTGCCAGCAGCTTAGCGGGATTCTACGAGCAGTACTTC. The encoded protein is CASSLAGFYEQYF.

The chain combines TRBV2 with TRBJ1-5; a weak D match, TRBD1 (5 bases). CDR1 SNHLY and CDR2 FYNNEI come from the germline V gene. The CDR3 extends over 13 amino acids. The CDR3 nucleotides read TGTGCTACTAGTGGGGACCGCAATCAGCCCCAGCATTTT. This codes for CATSGDRNQPQHF. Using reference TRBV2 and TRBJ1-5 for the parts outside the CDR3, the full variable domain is EPEVTQTPSHQVTQMGQEVILRCVPISNHLYFYWYRQILGQKVEFLVSFYNNEISEKSEIFDDQFSVERPDGSNFTLKIRSTKLEDSAMYFCATSGDRNQPQHFGDGTRLSIL.

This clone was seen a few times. CDR3 DNA: TGTGCCAGCAGCTTAACGGTTCGGCAGCCCCAGCATTTT. Its protein is CASSLTVRQPQHF. V and J are TRBV7-2 and TRBJ1-5, with no clear D. V was cut by 2 bases and J by 7 bases, with 9 bases left in between. The CDR3 consists of 13 residues. Germline V gene data show CDR1 as SGHTA and CDR2 as FQGNSA.

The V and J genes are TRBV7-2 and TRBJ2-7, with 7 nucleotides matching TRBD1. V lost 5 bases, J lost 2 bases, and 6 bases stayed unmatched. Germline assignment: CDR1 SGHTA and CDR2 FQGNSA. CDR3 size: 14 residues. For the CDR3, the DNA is TGTGCCAGCAGCCTCCGGGACAGAGCCTACGAGCAGTACTTC. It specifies CASSLRDRAYEQYF.

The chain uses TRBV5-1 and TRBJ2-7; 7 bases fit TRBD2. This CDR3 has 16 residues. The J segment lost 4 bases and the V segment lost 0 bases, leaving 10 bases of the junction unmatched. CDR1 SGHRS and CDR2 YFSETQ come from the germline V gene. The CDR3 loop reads CASSLGPSGSQYEQYF. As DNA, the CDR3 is TGCGCCAGCAGCTTGGGTCCTAGCGGCTCCCAATACGAGCAGTACTTC.

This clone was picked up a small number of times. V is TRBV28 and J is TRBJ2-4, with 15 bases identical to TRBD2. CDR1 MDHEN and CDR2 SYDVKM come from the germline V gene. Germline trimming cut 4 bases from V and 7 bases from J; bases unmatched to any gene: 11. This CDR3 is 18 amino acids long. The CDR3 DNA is TGTGCCAGCAGTTCGGGACTAGCGGGAGGTTGGCCCTATAACATTCAGTACTTC. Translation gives CASSSGLAGGWPYNIQYF.

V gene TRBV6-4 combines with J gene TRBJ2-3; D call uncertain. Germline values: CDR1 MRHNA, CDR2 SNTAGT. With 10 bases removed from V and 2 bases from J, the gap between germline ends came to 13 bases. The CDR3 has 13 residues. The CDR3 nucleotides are TGTGCCACGGGTGGCCCTTCCACAGATACGCAGTATTTT. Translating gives CATGGPSTDTQYF.

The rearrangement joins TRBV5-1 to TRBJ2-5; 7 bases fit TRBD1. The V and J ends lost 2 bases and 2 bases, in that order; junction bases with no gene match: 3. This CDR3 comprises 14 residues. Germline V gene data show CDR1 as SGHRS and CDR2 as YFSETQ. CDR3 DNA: TGCGCCAGCAGCTTAGGGACAGTTCAAGAGACCCAGTACTTC. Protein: CASSLGTVQETQYF.

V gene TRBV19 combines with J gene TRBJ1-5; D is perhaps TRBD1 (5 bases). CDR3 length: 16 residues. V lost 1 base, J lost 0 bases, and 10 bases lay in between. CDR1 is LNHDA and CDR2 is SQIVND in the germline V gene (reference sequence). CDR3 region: CASSIGGLTSNQPQHF. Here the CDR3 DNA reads TGTGCCAGTAGTATAGGGGGACTGACTAGCAATCAGCCCCAGCATTTT.

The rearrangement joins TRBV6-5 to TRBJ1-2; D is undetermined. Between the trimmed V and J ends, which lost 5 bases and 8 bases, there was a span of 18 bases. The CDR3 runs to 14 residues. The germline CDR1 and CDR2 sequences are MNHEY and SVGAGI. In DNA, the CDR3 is TGTGCCAGCAGTGACCGGGTTCCCCCCCACGGCTACACCTTC. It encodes CASSDRVPPHGYTF.

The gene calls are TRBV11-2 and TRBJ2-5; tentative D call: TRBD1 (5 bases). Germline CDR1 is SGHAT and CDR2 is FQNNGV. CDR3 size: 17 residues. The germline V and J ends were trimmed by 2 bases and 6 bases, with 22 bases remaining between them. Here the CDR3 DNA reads TGTGCCAGCAGCTTAAATCGAAACGTAGGGGCTCGAAAGACCCAGTACTTC. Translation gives CASSLNRNVGARKTQYF.

CDR3 DNA: TGTGCCAGCAGTTTGGAGGGAGACCCCTATCAGCCCCAGCATTTT. Its protein is CASSLEGDPYQPQHF. The V gene is TRBV28, the J gene TRBJ1-5; D is ambiguous. The CDR3 extends over 15 amino acids. Germline assignment: CDR1 MDHEN and CDR2 SYDVKM. V was shortened by 3 bases and J by 5 bases, with 14 bases between the two germline ends.

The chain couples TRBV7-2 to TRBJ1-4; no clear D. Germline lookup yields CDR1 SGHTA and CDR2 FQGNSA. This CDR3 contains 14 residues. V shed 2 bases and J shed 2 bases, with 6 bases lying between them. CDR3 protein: CASSLLGTNEKLFF. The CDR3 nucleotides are TGTGCCAGCAGCTTACTGGGGACTAATGAAAAACTGTTTTTT.

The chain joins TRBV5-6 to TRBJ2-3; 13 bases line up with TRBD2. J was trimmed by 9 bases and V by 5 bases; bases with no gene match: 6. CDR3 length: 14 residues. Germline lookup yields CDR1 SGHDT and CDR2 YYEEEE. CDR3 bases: TGTGCCAGCAGTACTAGCGGGGGGGCCGGAACGCAGTATTTT. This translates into CASSTSGGAGTQYF. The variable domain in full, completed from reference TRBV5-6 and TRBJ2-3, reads DAGVTQSPTHLIKTRGQQVTLRCSPKSGHDTVSWYQQALGQGPQFIFQYYEEEERQRGNFPDRFSGHQFPNYSSELNVNALLLGDSALYLCASSTSGGAGTQYFGPGTRLTVL.

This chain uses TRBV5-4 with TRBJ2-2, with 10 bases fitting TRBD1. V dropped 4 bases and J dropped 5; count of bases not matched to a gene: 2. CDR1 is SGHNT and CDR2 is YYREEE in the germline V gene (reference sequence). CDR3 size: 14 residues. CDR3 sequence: CASSRTGGTGELFF. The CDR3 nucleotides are TGTGCCAGCAGCCGGACAGGGGGGACCGGGGAGCTGTTTTTT.